These 14 T cell receptor beta chains share one sample of origin, sequenced in a study of cytomegalovirus exposure and HLA in healthy donors. Primers for the PCR totalled 60 Vbeta and 13 Jbeta. The data were produced by immunoSEQ multiplex PCR, yet TCRdb's version contains in-frame clones alone and is incomplete. Among more than 85,000 clones listed, around 75% were seen once. Sequenced input: PBMCs. The receptors stem from a male donor in good health and CMV-seropositive.

The J gene is TRBJ1-4, the V gene TRBV7-2, with D maybe TRBD1 (5 bases). With 5 bases removed from V and 7 bases from J, the gap between germline ends came to 17 bases. CDR1 and CDR2 (germline): SGHTA, FQGNSA. The CDR3 length is 15 residues. This CDR3 is CASSLMGGVFEKLFF. The CDR3 DNA follows: TGTGCCAGCAGCCTCATGGGAGGGGTTTTTGAAAAACTGTTTTTT.

Worth noting for this clone: Other DNA sequences of this sample code for an identical CDR3. The chain recombines TRBV5-1 with TRBJ2-1, with 11 bases fitting TRBD2. This CDR3 region has 15 residues. V lost 0 bases and J lost 7; bases outside the gene matches: 3. Germline CDR1 and CDR2: SGHRS and YFSETQ. In nucleotides, the CDR3 is TGCGCCAGCAGCTTGGGGCTAGCGGGGGGTAATGAGCAGTTCTTC. This encodes CASSLGLAGGNEQFF.

The chain recombines TRBV28 with TRBJ2-6, with D hard to call. Germline CDR1 MDHEN, CDR2 SYDVKM. V shed 7 bases and J shed 3 bases, with 4 bases lying between them. This CDR3 comprises 12 residues. CDR3 loop: CASMRGANVLTF. The CDR3 bases are TGTGCCAGCATGCGTGGGGCCAACGTCCTGACTTTC.

Details on this clone: At one of its ends the junction is not consistent with the germline gene, which may arise from a read error. The V call is TRBV19, the J call TRBJ2-5; 8 bases fit TRBD2. Germline V gene lookup returns CDR1 LNHDA and CDR2 SQIVND (reference sequence). The CDR3 contains 13 residues. CDR3 loop: CACSGVWQETQYF. The CDR3 DNA follows: TGTGCCTGTAGCGGGGTTTGGCAAGAGACCCAGTACTTC.

The rearrangement joins TRBV9 to TRBJ2-5, with no clear D. The germline V gene encodes CDR1 SGDLS and CDR2 YYNGEE. V lost 0 bases and J lost 2, with 8 bases in between. The CDR3 is 14 amino acids. CDR3 in amino acids: CASSVDLLQETQYF. DNA for the CDR3: TGTGCCAGCAGCGTAGATCTCTTACAAGAGACCCAGTACTTC.

V is TRBV30 and J is TRBJ1-5; D remains unclear. CDR1 and CDR2 from the germline V gene are GTSNPN and SVGIG (reference sequence). The ends were cut back, 0 bases at V and 5 bases at J, with 11 bases in the middle. The CDR3 covers 14 residues. The CDR3: CAWSVGGYHQPQHF. The CDR3 bases are TGTGCCTGGAGTGTAGGAGGGTATCATCAGCCCCAGCATTTT.

The gene calls are TRBV4-2 and TRBJ1-5, with D unresolved. The CDR3 consists of 18 residues. Germline V gene sequence: CDR1 LGHNA, CDR2 YNFKEQ. V gave up 0 bases and J gave up 3 bases, with 18 bases separating them. DNA of the CDR3: TGTGCCAGCAGCCAAGATAAGGTCGCTGGACTTCACAATCAGCCCCAGCATTTT. The encoded protein is CASSQDKVAGLHNQPQHF.

A few counts support this clone. The rearrangement links TRBV30 to TRBJ2-3, with TRBD2 identical over 7 bases. Trimming removed 2 bases from V and 2 bases from J; junction bases left unmatched: 10. The germline gives CDR1 GTSNPN, CDR2 SVGIG (reference sequence). The CDR3 runs 16 residues. The CDR3 coding sequence is TGTGCCTGGAGTATTATTCGACTAGCATCCACAGATACGCAGTATTTT. It specifies CAWSIIRLASTDTQYF.

This chain connects TRBV30 to TRBJ2-6; 8 bases match TRBD1. Unmatched junction bases numbered 11, after V lost 3 bases and J lost 4 bases. Germline loops: CDR1 GTSNPN, CDR2 SVGIG (reference sequence). The CDR3 spans 17 residues. CDR3 coding DNA: TGTGCCTGGAGCCTTGACAGGGGCATGGGAGGGGCCAACGTCCTGACTTTC. Protein: CAWSLDRGMGGANVLTF.

V gene TRBV5-1 combines with J gene TRBJ2-7; D gene ambiguous. Germline CDR1 and CDR2: SGHRS and YFSETQ. Trimming stripped 1 base from V and 5 bases from J, with 10 bases between. The CDR3 length is 13 residues. The CDR3 loop is CASSLNRYHEQYF. CDR3 DNA: TGCGCCAGCAGCTTGAACAGATACCACGAGCAGTACTTC.

Here the CDR3 DNA reads TGTGCCTGCGCCGGAGGGCGAGAATACGATACGCAGTATTTT. It specifies CACAGGREYDTQYF. V gene TRBV30 combines with J gene TRBJ2-3, with D maybe TRBD2 (6 bases). Trimming stripped 6 bases from V and 6 bases from J, with 19 bases between. Germline CDR1 reads GTSNPN; CDR2 reads SVGIG (reference sequence). The CDR3 contains 14 residues.

The chain combines TRBV5-6 with TRBJ2-1; 9 bases match TRBD2. J lost 4 bases, V lost 2 bases, and 10 bases had no gene match. The length of the CDR3 is 17 residues. Germline V lookup: CDR1 SGHDT, CDR2 YYEEEE. The CDR3 is CASSFGGGAPTYNEQFF. In DNA form, the CDR3 reads TGTGCCAGCAGCTTCGGCGGGGGGGCCCCAACATACAATGAGCAGTTCTTC.

The chain carries TRBV2 and TRBJ2-5; D is possibly TRBD2 (5 bases). Trimming took off 4 bases at V and 5 bases at J, with 8 bases between the two ends. CDR1 is SNHLY, CDR2 FYNNEI, per germline. The CDR3 contains 12 residues. The CDR3 is CASSGEKETQYF. The CDR3 DNA reads TGTGCCAGCAGTGGGGAGAAGGAGACCCAGTACTTC. The full variable domain, rest sourced from reference TRBV2 and TRBJ2-5, is EPEVTQTPSHQVTQMGQEVILRCVPISNHLYFYWYRQILGQKVEFLVSFYNNEISEKSEIFDDQFSVERPDGSNFTLKIRSTKLEDSAMYFCASSGEKETQYFGPGTRLLVL.

The chain is built from TRBV2 and TRBJ1-5; D gene uncertain. V was pared by 4 bases and J by 0 bases, with 10 bases between. CDR1 and CDR2 from the germline V gene are SNHLY and FYNNEI. There are 15 residues in the CDR3. CDR3 DNA: TGTGCCAGCAGTGTCGGGAGCTATAGCAATCAGCCCCAGCATTTT. Encoded protein: CASSVGSYSNQPQHF. The whole variable domain, remainder taken from reference TRBV2 and TRBJ1-5, is EPEVTQTPSHQVTQMGQEVILRCVPISNHLYFYWYRQILGQKVEFLVSFYNNEISEKSEIFDDQFSVERPDGSNFTLKIRSTKLEDSAMYFCASSVGSYSNQPQHFGDGTRLSIL.